Listed below are T cell receptor beta chains from one sample, sequenced in a study of blood T cell repertoires in COVID-19. Clones were sequenced by immunoSEQ multiplex PCR, and TCRdb holds only the in-frame ones, with some missing. The sample yields around 170,000 clones, 70% to 90% seen once. The specimen was peripheral blood. These receptor sequences come from a man in his 60s with acute or convalescent COVID-19. CDR3s include the opening cysteine and the closing phenylalanine or tryptophan. Each record gives: CDR3 length, J gene, clone size, D gene, V gene, CDR3 protein, CDR3 DNA. A D gene is named only where the DNA matches it firmly. Size is stated for part of the rows, as once, few or many counts, or as a class when the clone is expanded.

length: 14; J: TRBJ2-5; size: NA; D: NA; V: TRBV7-9; CDR3: CASSLGLGAETQYF; DNA: TGTGCCAGCAGCTTAGGTTTGGGGGCCGAGACCCAGTACTTC
length: 13; J: TRBJ2-5; size: NA; D: NA; V: TRBV2; CDR3: CASSEGGRKTQYF; DNA: TGTGCCAGCAGTGAGGGGGGGCGTAAGACCCAGTACTTC
length: 16; J: TRBJ1-5; size: NA; D: NA; V: TRBV6-2/TRBV6-3; CDR3: CASSDPGQHNNQPQHF; DNA: TGTGCCAGCAGCGACCCAGGCCAACATAACAATCAGCCCCAGCATTTT
length: 13; J: TRBJ1-2; size: NA; D: TRBD1; V: TRBV19; CDR3: CASNDRGLYGYTF; DNA: TGTGCCAGTAACGACAGGGGGCTTTACGGCTACACCTTC
length: 14; J: TRBJ2-7; size: NA; D: NA; V: TRBV29-1; CDR3: CSVLSGQTTYEQYF; DNA: TGCAGCGTTCTCAGCGGCCAAACGACCTACGAGCAGTACTTC
length: 16; J: TRBJ2-3; size: NA; D: NA; V: TRBV5-1; CDR3: CASSPSARGATDTQYF; DNA: TGCGCCAGCAGCCCCTCGGCACGGGGGGCCACAGATACGCAGTATTTT
length: 15; J: TRBJ1-6; size: NA; D: TRBD1; V: TRBV5-4; CDR3: CASSLSAGGSSPLHF; DNA: TGTGCCAGCAGCTTGTCGGCAGGGGGCTCTTCACCCCTCCACTTT
length: 14; J: TRBJ2-2; size: NA; D: TRBD1; V: TRBV12-5; CDR3: CASGSGQYTGELFF; DNA: TGTGCTAGTGGTTCGGGACAGTACACCGGGGAGCTGTTTTTT
length: 12; J: TRBJ1-2; size: NA; D: NA; V: TRBV6-5; CDR3: CASTFTLDGYTF; DNA: TGTGCCAGCACATTTACTCTGGATGGCTACACCTTC
length: 15; J: TRBJ1-5; size: NA; D: NA; V: TRBV5-1; CDR3: CASSLEGVGGQPQHF; DNA: TGCGCCAGCAGCTTGGAGGGGGTTGGCGGTCAGCCCCAGCATTTT
length: 13; J: TRBJ2-1; size: NA; D: TRBD1; V: TRBV24-1; CDR3: CATRGTGGDEQFF; DNA: TGTGCCACCAGGGGGACAGGGGGCGATGAGCAGTTCTTC
length: 15; J: TRBJ1-5; size: NA; D: TRBD1; V: TRBV28; CDR3: CASSRWTGLNQPQHF; DNA: TGTGCCAGCAGTCGGTGGACAGGGCTTAATCAGCCCCAGCATTTT
length: 14; J: TRBJ2-3; size: NA; D: NA; V: TRBV7-6; CDR3: CASSLGARADTQYF; DNA: TGTGCCAGCAGCTTAGGGGCCAGGGCAGATACGCAGTATTTT
length: 14; J: TRBJ1-5; size: NA; D: NA; V: TRBV3-1/TRBV3-2; CDR3: CASSQRGINQPQHF; DNA: TGTGCCAGCAGCCAAAGAGGGATCAATCAGCCCCAGCATTTT
length: 14; J: TRBJ2-2; size: NA; D: TRBD1; V: TRBV6-4; CDR3: CASSEQGWTGELFF; DNA: TGTGCCAGCAGTGAACAGGGGTGGACCGGGGAGCTGTTTTTT
length: 14; J: TRBJ1-2; size: NA; D: TRBD1; V: TRBV18; CDR3: CASSPAETGAGYTF; DNA: TGTGCCAGCTCTCCCGCCGAGACAGGGGCTGGCTACACCTTC
length: 13; J: TRBJ1-3; size: once; D: NA; V: TRBV6-6; CDR3: CASSRLEGNTIYF; DNA: TGTGCCAGCAGTCGTCTCGAGGGCAACACCATATATTTT
length: 14; J: TRBJ2-3; size: once; D: NA; V: TRBV27; CDR3: CASSLYPTSNTQYF; DNA: TGTGCCAGCAGTTTATACCCGACATCAAATACGCAGTATTTT